This is a list of T cell receptor beta chains from one sample in a study of glioma-infiltrating T cells after dendritic cell vaccination. Only in-frame clones appear in the TCRdb table, and some are missing; sequencing was by immunoSEQ multiplex PCR. This sample has about 92,000 clones, with 85% to 90% found just once. The input for sequencing was blood, taken before dendritic cell vaccination. The receptors stem from a human donor with glioblastoma. CDR3s include the opening cysteine and the closing phenylalanine or tryptophan. D genes are given only for firm matches.

CASSEGRPDTEAFF TGTGCCAGCAGTGAGGGCAGGCCGGACACTGAAGCTTTCTTT . TRBJ1-1 TRBV25-1
CASSQLAGVYNEQFF TGTGCCAGCAGCCAACTAGCGGGAGTCTACAATGAGCAGTTCTTC TRBD2 TRBJ2-1 TRBV14
CASSSGTSLFYGYTF TGTGCCAGCAGTTCCGGGACATCCCTTTTCTATGGCTACACCTTC . TRBJ1-2 TRBV28
CASRRHPGELFF TGTGCCAGCAGGAGACATCCCGGGGAGCTGTTTTTT . TRBJ2-2 TRBV6-5
CASSSRLAGVSGPYNEQFF TGTGCCAGCAGCTCCAGACTAGCGGGGGTGTCGGGTCCCTACAATGAGCAGTTCTTC TRBD2 TRBJ2-1 TRBV13
CASSAVLAGAREQYF TGTGCCAGCAGCGCCGTCCTAGCGGGAGCACGCGAGCAGTACTTC TRBD2 TRBJ2-7 TRBV7-8
CASSLTSRNTIYF TGTGCCAGCAGCTTAACCTCTAGGAACACCATATATTTT . TRBJ1-3 TRBV7-3
CASSLPFNRGATSGANVLTF TGCGCCAGCAGCTTGCCGTTTAACCGGGGGGCGACTTCTGGGGCCAACGTCCTGACTTTC . TRBJ2-6 TRBV5-1
CASSEARGGLREKLFF TGTGCCAGCAGTGAAGCGCGGGGGGGGCTAAGGGAAAAACTGTTTTTT . TRBJ1-4 TRBV6-1
CASASGSGAETQYF TGTGCCAGCGCTAGCGGGAGTGGAGCGGAGACCCAGTACTTC TRBD2 TRBJ2-5 TRBV7-3
CASSQGAAGGRYNEQFF TGCGCCAGCAGCCAAGGTGCAGCGGGGGGACGGTACAATGAGCAGTTCTTC TRBD2 TRBJ2-1 TRBV4-3
CASSSTTSSSYNEQFF TGTGCCAGCAGCTCCACTACTAGCAGCTCCTACAATGAGCAGTTCTTC . TRBJ2-1 TRBV5-6
CASSARTGGDYGYTF TGTGCCAGTAGTGCCCGGACAGGGGGGGACTATGGCTACACCTTC TRBD1 TRBJ1-2 TRBV19
CASSLGGTSGGTDTQYF TGTGCCAGCAGCTTGGGGGGGACTAGCGGGGGCACAGATACGCAGTATTTT TRBD2 TRBJ2-3 TRBV7-2
CASSGQWNYGYTF TGTGCCAGCAGCGGGCAATGGAACTATGGCTACACCTTC . TRBJ1-2 TRBV7-2
CASSLSATPGWGHYEQYF TGTGCCAGCAGTTTATCCGCCACACCAGGGTGGGGGCACTACGAGCAGTACTTC . TRBJ2-7 TRBV27
CASSTGLRSGNTIYF TGTGCCAGCAGTACCGGACTTCGCTCTGGAAACACCATATATTTT . TRBJ1-3 TRBV28